Shown below are 24 T cell receptor beta chains from a single sample sequenced in a study of circulating and synovial CD4+ cells in juvenile arthritis. Here immunoSEQ multiplex PCR was the method, and the copy in TCRdb shows in-frame clones only, minus some. The table records about 35,000 clones, 90% to 95% of them present only once. What was sequenced was CD4+ T cells from blood. The receptors were gathered from a human donor with juvenile idiopathic arthritis.

The chain carries TRBV5-4 and TRBJ2-7, with D maybe TRBD2 (5 bases). CDR3 size: 14 residues. The V gene's germline CDR1 is SGHNT and CDR2 YYREEE (reference sequence). Trimming pared 0 bases from V and 2 bases from J, leaving 9 bases between. CDR3 residues: CASSLGGPAYEQYF. CDR3 nucleotide sequence: TGTGCCAGCAGCTTGGGAGGGCCCGCCTACGAGCAGTACTTC. The variable domain in full, completed from reference TRBV5-4 and TRBJ2-7, reads ETGVTQSPTHLIKTRGQQVTLRCSSQSGHNTVSWYQQALGQGPQFIFQYYREEENGRGNFPPRFSGLQFPNYSSELNVNALELDDSALYLCASSLGGPAYEQYFGPGTRLTVT.

This chain uses TRBV15 with TRBJ1-2; 8 bases are shared with TRBD1. The CDR3 covers 15 residues. Germline loops: CDR1 LNHNV, CDR2 YYDKDF (reference sequence). V shed 1 base and J 4 bases; nucleotides not matched to a gene: 5. The CDR3 DNA reads as TGTGCCACCAGCAGAGTAGGGGGGACAGGCTATGGCTACACCTTC. It specifies CATSRVGGTGYGYTF.

The chain uses TRBV6-5 and TRBJ2-7; no firm D call. V was pared by 7 bases and J by 4 bases, with 8 bases between. CDR1 is MNHEY, CDR2 SVGAGI, per germline. The CDR3 extends over 11 amino acids. DNA of the CDR3: TGTGCCAGCACCAACGGGTACGAGCAGTACTTC. Translation: CASTNGYEQYF.

The rearrangement joins TRBV5-1 to TRBJ2-5; 9 positions match TRBD1. CDR1 and CDR2 (germline): SGHRS, YFSETQ. Trimming at V came to 4 bases and at J to 5 bases, leaving 6 bases not matched to a gene. The CDR3 spans 14 residues. The CDR3: CASSLDRGAETQYF. The CDR3 DNA reads TGCGCCAGCAGCCTGGACAGGGGTGCGGAGACCCAGTACTTC.

V and J are TRBV7-6 and TRBJ2-7; 10 bases agree with TRBD2. The germline V gene has CDR1 SGHVS and CDR2 FNYEAQ. After removal of 5 bases from V and 3 bases from J, the junction contained 7 bases not matched to a gene. CDR3 size: 15 residues. CDR3 in amino acids: CASSASSGGFYEQYF. CDR3 bases: TGTGCCAGCAGCGCATCTAGCGGGGGCTTCTACGAGCAGTACTTC.

This chain joins TRBV2 and TRBJ1-5; 10 bases match TRBD1. CDR1 SNHLY and CDR2 FYNNEI come from the germline V gene. The CDR3 extends over 13 amino acids. Trimming at V came to 6 bases and at J to 6 bases, leaving 2 bases not matched to a gene. Written as DNA, the CDR3 is TGTGCCAGCAGAGGGGACAGGGGTCAGCCCCAGCATTTT. Its translation: CASRGDRGQPQHF.

The chain couples TRBV5-1 to TRBJ1-1; maybe TRBD1 (6 bases). The V and J ends lost 0 bases and 1 base respectively, with 10 bases between them. Germline-derived CDR1 and CDR2 are SGHRS and YFSETQ. The CDR3 extends over 15 amino acids. This chain's CDR3 is CASSLALGGNTEAFF. As DNA, the CDR3 is TGCGCCAGCAGCTTGGCTTTAGGGGGGAACACTGAAGCTTTCTTT.

As for this clone: An end of the junction does not agree with germline; a read error may underlie this. The genes are TRBV6-5 and TRBJ1-1; tentative D call: TRBD1 (5 bases). The CDR3 is 12 amino acids. Per germline, CDR1 MNHEY and CDR2 SVGAGI. This CDR3 reads CASSRGVSEAFF. The CDR3 DNA is TGTGCCAGCTCCCGGGGGGTGTCTGAGGCTTTCTTT.

This rearrangement joins TRBV13 to TRBJ2-2, with a possible D match to TRBD1 (6 bases). The CDR3 length is 16 residues. Between the trimmed V and J ends, which lost 7 bases and 5 bases, there was a span of 20 bases. CDR1 is PRHDT and CDR2 is FYEKMQ in the germline V gene (reference sequence). The CDR3 DNA sequence: TGTGCCAGCACCCGAGTCACAGGGTGGTGGACCGGGGAGCTGTTTTTT. Amino acid sequence: CASTRVTGWWTGELFF.

This chain joins TRBV7-9 and TRBJ1-3; 8 bases fit TRBD1. This CDR3 comprises 15 residues. The junction had 3 bases not matched to a gene; V was cut back by 2 bases and J by 3 bases. Germline lookup yields CDR1 SEHNR and CDR2 FQNEAQ (reference sequence). CDR3 sequence: CASSLTGGFGNTIYF. The CDR3 coding sequence is TGTGCCAGCAGCTTAACAGGGGGGTTTGGAAACACCATATATTTT.

This chain joins TRBV18 and TRBJ2-1, with 8 bases fitting TRBD2. Germline trimming cut 3 bases from V and 3 bases from J; bases unmatched to any gene: 7. The CDR3 consists of 16 residues. The germline V gene encodes CDR1 KGHSH and CDR2 LQKENI. This chain's CDR3 is CASSPPTGGDYNEQFF. CDR3 nucleotide sequence: TGTGCCAGCTCACCTCCTACCGGGGGGGACTACAATGAGCAGTTCTTC.

This chain connects TRBV14 to TRBJ2-5; TRBD2 might be the D (5 bases). The CDR3 covers 20 residues. Germline loops: CDR1 SGHDN, CDR2 FVKESK. The V gene lost 1 base and the J gene lost 0 bases, with 24 bases spanning the gap. The CDR3 region is CASSQGRFWGKSGNQETQYF. CDR3 nucleotides: TGTGCCAGCAGCCAAGGACGTTTTTGGGGAAAATCGGGGAACCAAGAGACCCAGTACTTC.

The J gene is TRBJ2-2, the V gene TRBV19, with D possibly TRBD2 on 7 matching bases. CDR1 LNHDA and CDR2 SQIVND come from the germline V gene (reference sequence). With 7 bases removed from V and 6 bases from J, the gap between germline ends came to 18 bases. CDR3 length: 15 residues. CDR3 region: CASKEGGGLAGELFF. CDR3 DNA: TGTGCCAGTAAAGAGGGAGGGGGTTTGGCCGGGGAGCTGTTTTTT. Combining the CDR3 with reference TRBV19 and TRBJ2-2 gives the whole variable domain DGGITQSPKYLFRKEGQNVTLSCEQNLNHDAMYWYRQDPGQGLRLIYYSQIVNDFQKGDIAEGYSVSREKKESFPLTVTSAQKNPTAFYLCASKEGGGLAGELFFGEGSRLTVL.

This clone appeared once. The V gene is TRBV6-1, the J gene TRBJ2-1; TRBD2 agrees at 10 bases. This CDR3 region has 15 residues. The germline gives CDR1 MNHNS, CDR2 SASEGT. After removal of 4 bases from V and 7 bases from J, the junction contained 7 bases not matched to a gene. DNA of the CDR3: TGTGCCAGCAGTGCTCTAGCGGGAGCGTCTAATGAGCAGTTCTTC. Its translation is CASSALAGASNEQFF.

This clone was detected only a few times. This chain connects TRBV4-3 to TRBJ2-1, with unresolved D. V gave up 0 bases and J gave up 10 bases, with 7 bases separating them. The CDR3 runs 12 residues. Germline assignment: CDR1 LGHNA and CDR2 YSLEER. The CDR3 DNA reads as TGCGCCAGCAGCCAAGATCATAGCGAGCAGTTCTTC. This codes for CASSQDHSEQFF.

The chain has TRBV6-1 and TRBJ2-5; TRBD2 matches at 9 bases. The CDR3 consists of 15 residues. After removal of 10 bases from V and 1 base from J, the junction contained 10 bases not matched to a gene. The V gene's germline CDR1 is MNHNS and CDR2 SASEGT. The CDR3 is CATKELAGAQETQYF. The CDR3 region has the DNA TGTGCCACCAAAGAACTAGCGGGTGCCCAAGAGACCCAGTACTTC.

Only one count was recorded for this clone. CDR3 sequence reads: CASSLQLAGGEQYF. CDR3 DNA: TGTGCCAGCAGTTTACAACTAGCGGGAGGGGAGCAGTACTTC. The rearrangement uses TRBV28 and TRBJ2-7, with 13 bases aligning to TRBD2. Trimming at V came to 2 bases and at J to 7 bases, leaving 2 bases not matched to a gene. The CDR3 loop spans 14 amino acids. Germline V gene data show CDR1 as MDHEN and CDR2 as SYDVKM.

The chain recombines TRBV11-2 with TRBJ2-7; unclear D gene. The CDR3 extends over 14 amino acids. Germline lookup yields CDR1 SGHAT and CDR2 FQNNGV. The ends were cut back, 5 bases at V and 6 bases at J, with 17 bases in the middle. CDR3 loop: CASSALFSHGEQYF. CDR3 bases: TGTGCCAGCAGCGCTTTATTTTCCCACGGCGAGCAGTACTTC.

This chain uses TRBV6-5 with TRBJ1-1; TRBD1 aligns across 7 bases. The CDR3 runs to 15 residues. Trimming took 3 bases from V and 8 from J; bases not matched to a gene: 12. Germline loops: CDR1 MNHEY, CDR2 SVGAGI. CDR3 sequence reads: CASSYKPGQRSEAFF. As DNA, the CDR3 is TGTGCCAGCAGTTATAAACCGGGACAGAGATCCGAAGCTTTCTTT.

The rearrangement joins TRBV25-1 to TRBJ2-1; 9 nucleotides match TRBD1. V dropped 6 bases and J dropped 8; count of bases not matched to a gene: 5. The CDR3 extends over 13 amino acids. Germline V gives CDR1 MGHDK, CDR2 SYGVNS. Written as DNA, the CDR3 is TGTGCCAGCAGACAGACAGGGGGAGATGAGCAGTTCTTC. Its translation is CASRQTGGDEQFF.

The genes are TRBV7-2 and TRBJ2-7; D ambiguous. In germline, CDR1 is SGHTA, CDR2 FQGNSA. The CDR3 length is 13 residues. V was cut by 1 base and J by 0 bases, with 4 bases left in between. Here the CDR3 DNA reads TGTGCCAGCAGCTTAGTCGTCTCCTACGAGCAGTACTTC. This translates into CASSLVVSYEQYF.

The V and J genes are TRBV10-3 and TRBJ2-1; 12 bases line up with TRBD2. In germline, CDR1 is ENHRY, CDR2 SYGVKD. The CDR3 runs to 15 residues. Trimming took 10 bases from V and 8 from J; bases not matched to a gene: 12. CDR3 in amino acids: CATQGPTSGSDEQFF. The CDR3 DNA follows: TGTGCCACTCAGGGGCCGACTAGCGGGAGCGATGAGCAGTTCTTC.

The chain employs TRBV19 and TRBJ2-1; 8 bases align to TRBD2. The germline gives CDR1 LNHDA, CDR2 SQIVND (reference sequence). Trimming cost V 5 bases and J 10 bases; bases outside gene matches: 4. The CDR3 is made up of 12 amino acids. CDR3 sequence (DNA): TGTGCCAGTAGTTTCGTAGCGGGGGAGCAGTTCTTC. Protein sequence: CASSFVAGEQFF.

This clone was picked up one time. This chain links TRBV9 with TRBJ2-3; D gene unclear. CDR3 size: 16 residues. V was pared by 4 bases and J by 1 base, with 16 bases between. Germline CDR1 reads SGDLS; CDR2 reads YYNGEE. The CDR3 loop reads CASSPPADGGTDTQYF. The CDR3 DNA follows: TGTGCCAGCAGCCCCCCGGCGGATGGTGGCACAGATACGCAGTATTTT.